Following are 32 T cell receptor beta chains from one sample sequenced in a study of yellow fever vaccine responses in identical twins. TCRdb reprocessed the RT-PCR reads with MiXCR, giving one entry per CDR3 protein. Of some 20,000 distinct CDR3 sequences detected, under 70% appear once; the ten largest clones hold approximately 2.2%. The material was T cells from blood (PBMCs), unsorted or a sorted subset (not recorded which), obtained before or after yellow fever vaccination (not recorded which). These receptors all stem from a woman aged 18-29 years who received the yellow fever vaccine.

This clonotype was picked up a small number of times. This chain connects TRBV5-1 to TRBJ1-1; D remains ambiguous. Trimming shortened V by 0 bases and J by 4 bases, and 16 bases separated the two germline ends. Germline-derived CDR1 and CDR2 are SGHRS and YFSETQ. This CDR3 has 16 amino acids. The CDR3 reads CASSLDTPTGSTEAFF. CDR3 nucleotide sequence: TGCGCCAGCAGCTTGGATACCCCTACTGGTAGCACTGAAGCTTTCTTT.

The chain recombines TRBV11-3 with TRBJ2-7; TRBD2 matches 13 bases. Germline V gene data show CDR1 as SGHNT and CDR2 as YENEEA. This CDR3 is 14 amino acids long. The V gene end was trimmed by 5 bases and the J gene end by 6 bases; junction bases not matched to a gene: 4. CDR3 region: CASSTGLAGSEQYF. The CDR3 bases are TGTGCCAGCAGCACGGGACTAGCGGGAAGCGAGCAGTACTTC.

This clonotype was picked up a small number of times. This chain joins TRBV2 and TRBJ2-2; D not resolved. Germline CDR1 SNHLY, CDR2 FYNNEI. The CDR3 spans 13 residues. The V and J ends lost 3 bases and 7 bases respectively, with 9 bases between them. CDR3 in DNA: TGTGCCAGCAGTGATTACTATGGCGGGGAGCTGTTTTTT. This translates into CASSDYYGGELFF.

The rearrangement uses TRBV19 and TRBJ1-1; no clear D. The germline V and J ends were trimmed by 6 bases and 7 bases, with 9 bases remaining between them. From germline, CDR1 is LNHDA and CDR2 SQIVND (reference sequence). This CDR3 comprises 11 residues. CDR3 amino acids: CASRGGGEAFF. Here the CDR3 DNA reads TGTGCCAGTAGGGGTGGAGGTGAAGCTTTCTTT. The whole variable domain, remainder taken from reference TRBV19 and TRBJ1-1, is DGGITQSPKYLFRKEGQNVTLSCEQNLNHDAMYWYRQDPGQGLRLIYYSQIVNDFQKGDIAEGYSVSREKKESFPLTVTSAQKNPTAFYLCASRGGGEAFFGQGTRLTVV.

V and J are TRBV18 and TRBJ1-2, with a weak D call TRBD1 (5 bases). Per germline, CDR1 KGHSH and CDR2 LQKENI. The CDR3 extends over 14 amino acids. Trimming removed 0 bases from V and 4 bases from J, with 9 bases in between. CDR3: CASSPPSGSYGYTF. As DNA, the CDR3 is TGTGCCAGCTCACCACCCTCAGGGTCCTATGGCTACACCTTC.

The genes are TRBV28 and TRBJ2-3; 7 positions agree with TRBD2. V dropped 5 bases and J dropped 8; count of bases not matched to a gene: 7. The CDR3 spans 13 residues. In germline, CDR1 is MDHEN, CDR2 SYDVKM. The CDR3: CASSLRLAGTQYF. The CDR3 nucleotides read TGTGCCAGCAGTCTCCGACTAGCCGGTACGCAGTATTTT.

This chain joins TRBV5-4 and TRBJ1-1; maybe TRBD1 (5 bases). The CDR3 has 13 residues. Germline lookup yields CDR1 SGHNT and CDR2 YYREEE (reference sequence). Trimming stripped 4 bases from V and 11 bases from J, with 18 bases between. The DNA of the CDR3 is TGTGCCAGCAGCCCGTTCGGCTTGGGGCTCGCTTTCTTT. Amino acids: CASSPFGLGLAFF.

Here the CDR3 DNA reads TGTGCCACCAGCAGACAGGGCTTGAACACTGAAGCTTTCTTT. It encodes CATSRQGLNTEAFF. The chain has TRBV15 and TRBJ1-1, with D tentatively TRBD1 (5 bases). The CDR3 sequence is 14 residues long. Germline values: CDR1 LNHNV, CDR2 YYDKDF (reference sequence). Deletions cut 2 bases from V and 0 bases from J, with 7 bases between. The entire variable domain, with the rest obtained from reference TRBV15 and TRBJ1-1, is as follows: DAMVIQNPRYQVTQFGKPVTLSCSQTLNHNVMYWYQQKSSQAPKLLFHYYDKDFNNEADTPDNFQSRRPNTSFCFLDIRSPGLGDTAMYLCATSRQGLNTEAFFGQGTRLTVV.

J is TRBJ1-1 and V is TRBV11-1; 11 bases match TRBD1. The CDR3 consists of 14 residues. The V gene end was trimmed by 5 bases and the J gene end by 4 bases; junction bases not matched to a gene: 3. Germline V lookup: CDR1 SGHAT, CDR2 FQDESV (reference sequence). The CDR3: CASSPGTGGTEAFF. CDR3 nucleotide sequence: TGTGCCAGCAGCCCCGGGACAGGGGGCACTGAAGCTTTCTTT.

The rearrangement links TRBV2 to TRBJ2-2, with D possibly being TRBD1 (8 bases). The CDR3 is 14 residues long. The germline V gene has CDR1 SNHLY and CDR2 FYNNEI. V lost 7 bases to trimming and J lost 4 bases, with 13 bases between them. CDR3 DNA: TGTGCCAGCAAACAGGGGGAGGGCACCGGGGAGCTGTTTTTT. This gives the protein CASKQGEGTGELFF.

The table lists this clonotype with a few counts. The chain combines TRBV15 with TRBJ1-2; 9 positions agree with TRBD1. CDR3 length: 15 amino acids. With 1 base clipped from V and 6 bases from J, the junction kept 6 bases outside the gene matches. The germline V gene encodes CDR1 LNHNV and CDR2 YYDKDF (reference sequence). CDR3 sequence (DNA): TGTGCCACCAGCAGAGCTCGGACAGGGGTGGATGGCTACACCTTC. Protein sequence: CATSRARTGVDGYTF.

The CDR3 is CSLAGLAGGEQFF. CDR3 coding DNA: TGCAGCCTAGCGGGACTAGCGGGAGGTGAGCAGTTCTTC. The V and J genes are TRBV29-1 and TRBJ2-1; TRBD2 matches at 15 bases. Losses at the gene ends were 8 bases for V and 9 bases for J; bases not matched to a gene: 5. This CDR3 comprises 13 residues. The germline gives CDR1 SQVTM, CDR2 ANQGSEA.

This clonotype turned up a few times. CDR3 sequence (DNA): TGTGCCAGCAGTTTATTCGGAAATGAAAAACTGTTTTTT. It specifies CASSLFGNEKLFF. The gene calls are TRBV12-3 or TRBV12-4 and TRBJ1-4; D is undetermined. This CDR3 region has 13 residues. Trimming shortened V by 2 bases and J by 5 bases, and 6 bases separated the two germline ends.

This clonotype appeared a few times. Written as DNA, the CDR3 is TGTGCCAGCAGCTTATTAGGACAGGCCAACACCGGGGAGCTGTTTTTT. It is translated as CASSLLGQANTGELFF. V is TRBV7-6 and J is TRBJ2-2; 7 nucleotides match TRBD1. The germline CDR1 and CDR2 sequences are SGHVS and FNYEAQ. V was pared by 2 bases and J by 2 bases, with 5 bases of the junction left unmatched. This CDR3 region has 16 residues.

This clonotype came up a few times. V gene TRBV12-3 or TRBV12-4 combines with J gene TRBJ1-1; no reliable D call. Trimming pared 2 bases from V and 1 base from J, leaving 5 bases between. The CDR3 loop spans 13 amino acids. DNA for the CDR3: TGTGCCAGCAGTTTAATTAGGAACACTGAAGCTTTCTTT. The encoded protein is CASSLIRNTEAFF.

The V gene is TRBV6-1, the J gene TRBJ2-1; possible D gene TRBD1, 5 bases. The V end lost 4 bases, the J end lost 7 bases, and 17 bases lay between the germline ends. CDR1 and CDR2 (germline): MNHNS, SASEGT. The CDR3 extends over 15 amino acids. The CDR3 DNA is TGTGCCAGCAGTGGAGCAGGGAAGTTTAGGAATGAGCAGTTCTTC. Its translation: CASSGAGKFRNEQFF.

J is TRBJ1-2 and V is TRBV19; no firm D call. Trimming stripped 5 bases from V and 2 bases from J, with 18 bases between. The CDR3 runs 16 residues. Germline assignment: CDR1 LNHDA and CDR2 SQIVND (reference sequence). CDR3 residues: CASSLTRQSGNYGYTF. Written as DNA, the CDR3 is TGTGCCAGTAGTCTAACACGTCAATCCGGCAACTATGGCTACACCTTC.

The chain is built from TRBV2 and TRBJ2-4; 8 nucleotides align to TRBD1. J was trimmed by 13 bases and V by 6 bases; bases with no gene match: 8. The CDR3 has 12 amino acids. The germline V gene encodes CDR1 SNHLY and CDR2 FYNNEI. The chain's CDR3 is CASRKPGTGQYF. The CDR3 bases are TGTGCCAGCAGAAAACCAGGGACAGGACAGTACTTC.

This clonotype was recorded once. The chain uses TRBV29-1 and TRBJ2-3, with a possible D match to TRBD2 (6 bases). V was clipped by 4 bases and J by 1 base, with 12 bases between them. CDR3 length equals 14 residues. Germline CDR1 SQVTM, CDR2 ANQGSEA. The CDR3 sequence: CSVAGTAGTDTQYF. The CDR3 bases are TGCAGCGTTGCCGGGACTGCAGGCACAGATACGCAGTATTTT.

The table lists this clonotype with a few counts. This chain links TRBV11-1 with TRBJ2-1; 7 bases align to TRBD1. CDR3 size: 16 residues. The germline V gene has CDR1 SGHAT and CDR2 FQDESV (reference sequence). Trimming removed 5 bases from V and 4 bases from J; junction bases left unmatched: 11. The CDR3 spells CASSRKTGSFYNEQFF. Written as DNA, the CDR3 is TGTGCCAGCAGCAGAAAGACAGGGTCCTTTTACAATGAGCAGTTCTTC. Full variable domain (missing parts from reference TRBV11-1 and TRBJ2-1): EAEVAQSPRYKITEKSQAVAFWCDPISGHATLYWYRQILGQGPELLVQFQDESVVDDSQLPKDRFSAERLKGVDSTLKIQPAELGDSAMYLCASSRKTGSFYNEQFFGPGTRLTVL.

This clonotype showed up just a few times. The chain couples TRBV12-3 or TRBV12-4 to TRBJ2-7; the match to TRBD1 covers 7 bases. J gave up 2 bases and V 6 bases, and 10 bases lay outside the gene matches. The length of the CDR3 is 15 residues. The CDR3 loop is CASSPVRDSAYEQYF. The CDR3 DNA sequence: TGTGCCAGCAGCCCCGTCCGGGACAGCGCCTACGAGCAGTACTTC.

The rearrangement joins TRBV7-6 to TRBJ2-5; a weak D match, TRBD2 (6 bases). The germline V gene encodes CDR1 SGHVS and CDR2 FNYEAQ. V shed 1 base and J shed 3 bases, with 15 bases lying between them. This CDR3 comprises 16 residues. CDR3 DNA sequence: TGTGCCAGCAGCTTAGTCGGCGGGGTGTCTAAAGAGACCCAGTACTTC. Its translation: CASSLVGGVSKETQYF. Using reference TRBV7-6 and TRBJ2-5 for the parts outside the CDR3, the full variable domain is GAGVSQSPRYKVTKRGQDVALRCDPISGHVSLYWYRQALGQGPEFLTYFNYEAQQDKSGLPNDRFSAERPEGSISTLTIQRTEQRDSAMYRCASSLVGGVSKETQYFGPGTRLLVL.

The chain uses TRBV7-8 and TRBJ2-1, with D maybe TRBD2 (6 bases). Germline V gene data show CDR1 as SGHVS and CDR2 as FQNEAQ. V lost 1 base to trimming and J lost 9 bases, with 10 bases between them. This CDR3 is 13 amino acids long. CDR3 coding DNA: TGTGCCAGCAGCTTAGGAGGGACTTCTGAGCAGTTCTTC. Protein sequence: CASSLGGTSEQFF.

The chain combines TRBV9 with TRBJ2-5; D not resolved. The length of the CDR3 is 13 residues. In germline, CDR1 is SGDLS, CDR2 YYNGEE. V lost 0 bases to trimming and J lost 5 bases, with 8 bases between them. This CDR3 is CASSVGFRETQYF. CDR3 sequence (DNA): TGTGCCAGCAGCGTAGGGTTCCGGGAGACCCAGTACTTC.

J is TRBJ2-1 and V is TRBV18, with D perhaps given as TRBD1 or TRBD2 (6 bases each). Germline assignment: CDR1 KGHSH and CDR2 LQKENI. The length of the CDR3 is 14 residues. V was cut by 3 bases and J by 7 bases, with 13 bases left in between. CDR3 DNA sequence: TGTGCCAGCTCACCGGGTCGGGGGCGTAATGAGCAGTTCTTC. As protein: CASSPGRGRNEQFF.

The chain has TRBV29-1 and TRBJ2-1; D is unclear. V lost 7 bases and J lost 3, with 13 bases in between. CDR1 and CDR2 (germline): SQVTM, ANQGSEA. The CDR3 loop spans 13 amino acids. CDR3 bases: TGCAGCGCCGCGATTTCCGACTACAATGAGCAGTTCTTC. Translation: CSAAISDYNEQFF.

The sample holds a few counts of this clonotype. The V call is TRBV11-2, the J call TRBJ1-6; D might be TRBD1 (5 bases). The V end was cut by 4 bases, the J end by 11 bases, with 12 bases between. In germline, CDR1 is SGHAT, CDR2 FQNNGV. The CDR3 sequence is 13 residues long. CDR3 sequence reads: CASSSQPRAPLHF. Written as DNA, the CDR3 is TGTGCCAGCAGCTCGCAACCCAGGGCACCCCTCCACTTT.

This sequence joins TRBV4-1 and TRBJ2-1; 7 bases map to TRBD1. CDR3 length: 15 amino acids. Per the germline V gene, CDR1 is MGHRA and CDR2 is YSYEKL. The J segment lost 3 bases and the V segment lost 3 bases, leaving 5 bases of the junction unmatched. This CDR3 reads CASSHGTESYNEQFF. The CDR3 DNA follows: TGCGCCAGCAGCCACGGGACAGAGAGCTACAATGAGCAGTTCTTC.

This chain joins TRBV10-3 and TRBJ1-4; 9 positions match TRBD1. The trim removed 7 bases at V and 7 bases at J, leaving 16 bases unmatched. The CDR3 is 17 residues long. Germline-derived CDR1 and CDR2 are ENHRY and SYGVKD. This chain's CDR3 is CAINKPGQGLKCEKLFF. The DNA of the CDR3 is TGTGCCATCAACAAACCGGGACAGGGTTTGAAGTGTGAAAAACTGTTTTTT.

V usage is TRBV18 and J usage is TRBJ2-3; perhaps TRBD2 as D (6 bases). This CDR3 comprises 15 residues. Trimming removed 0 bases at V and 6 bases at J, with 13 bases between. Looked up from germline, CDR1 is KGHSH and CDR2 is LQKENI. CDR3 bases: TGTGCCAGCTCACCACCTTCTAGCGCGGTCGATACGCAGTATTTT. The encoded protein is CASSPPSSAVDTQYF. Filled out from reference TRBV18 and TRBJ2-3, the complete variable domain reads NAGVMQNPRHLVRRRGQEARLRCSPMKGHSHVYWYRQLPEEGLKFMVYLQKENIIDESGMPKERFSAEFPKEGPSILRIQQVVRGDSAAYFCASSPPSSAVDTQYFGPGTRLTVL.

This chain links TRBV2 with TRBJ2-5, with unresolved D. The germline V and J ends were trimmed by 1 base and 1 base, with 7 bases remaining between them. Germline assignment: CDR1 SNHLY and CDR2 FYNNEI. The CDR3 spans 14 residues. The CDR3: CASSEGSIQETQYF. For the CDR3, the DNA is TGTGCCAGCAGTGAAGGCAGCATCCAAGAGACCCAGTACTTC. The full variable domain, in which reference TRBV2 and TRBJ2-5 provide the parts outside the CDR3, is EPEVTQTPSHQVTQMGQEVILRCVPISNHLYFYWYRQILGQKVEFLVSFYNNEISEKSEIFDDQFSVERPDGSNFTLKIRSTKLEDSAMYFCASSEGSIQETQYFGPGTRLLVL.

This clonotype appeared a few times. The chain is built from TRBV29-1 and TRBJ2-1; TRBD2 is a possible D gene (5 bases). CDR1 and CDR2 (germline): SQVTM, ANQGSEA. The CDR3 is 13 amino acids. The V and J ends lost 4 bases and 8 bases respectively, with 15 bases between them. The CDR3 here is CSVVRGAVDEQFF. The CDR3 nucleotides read TGCAGCGTTGTACGGGGAGCGGTGGATGAGCAGTTCTTC.